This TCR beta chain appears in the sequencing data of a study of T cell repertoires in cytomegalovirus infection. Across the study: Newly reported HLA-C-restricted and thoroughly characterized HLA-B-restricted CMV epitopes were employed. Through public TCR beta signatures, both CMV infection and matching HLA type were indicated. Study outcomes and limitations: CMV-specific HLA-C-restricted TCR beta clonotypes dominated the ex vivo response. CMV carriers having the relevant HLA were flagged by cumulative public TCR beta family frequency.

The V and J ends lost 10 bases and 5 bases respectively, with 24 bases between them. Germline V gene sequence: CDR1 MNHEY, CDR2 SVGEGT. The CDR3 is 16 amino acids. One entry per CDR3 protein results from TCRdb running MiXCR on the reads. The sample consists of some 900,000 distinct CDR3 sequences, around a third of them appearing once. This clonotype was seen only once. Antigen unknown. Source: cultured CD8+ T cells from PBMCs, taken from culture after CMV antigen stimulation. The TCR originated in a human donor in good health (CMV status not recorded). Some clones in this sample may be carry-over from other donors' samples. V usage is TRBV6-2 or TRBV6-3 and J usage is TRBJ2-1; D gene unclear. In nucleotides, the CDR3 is TGTGCCACCCGAGGTCGGGTGGGTCCCGCGCACAATGAGCAGTTCTTC. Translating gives CATRGRVGPAHNEQFF.